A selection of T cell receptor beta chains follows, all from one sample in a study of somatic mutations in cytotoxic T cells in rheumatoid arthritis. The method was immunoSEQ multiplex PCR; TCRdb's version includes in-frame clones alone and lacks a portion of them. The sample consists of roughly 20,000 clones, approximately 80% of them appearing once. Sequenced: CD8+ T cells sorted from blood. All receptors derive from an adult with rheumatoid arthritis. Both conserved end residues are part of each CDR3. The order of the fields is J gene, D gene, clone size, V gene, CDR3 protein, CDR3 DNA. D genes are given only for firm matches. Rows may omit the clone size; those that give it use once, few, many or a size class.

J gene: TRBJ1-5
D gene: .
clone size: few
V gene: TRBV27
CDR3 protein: CASSFWANQPQHF
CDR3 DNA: TGTGCCAGCAGTTTTTGGGCGAATCAGCCCCAGCATTTT

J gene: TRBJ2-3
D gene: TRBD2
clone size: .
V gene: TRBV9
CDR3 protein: CASSFHGGAADTQYF
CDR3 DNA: TGTGCCAGCAGCTTCCACGGGGGGGCAGCGGATACGCAGTATTTT

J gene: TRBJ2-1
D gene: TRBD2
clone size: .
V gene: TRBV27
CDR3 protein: CASSLRGGRLSYNEQFF
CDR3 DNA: TGTGCCAGCAGTTTGCGTGGCGGGAGGCTCTCCTACAATGAGCAGTTCTTC

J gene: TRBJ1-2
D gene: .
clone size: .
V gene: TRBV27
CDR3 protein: CASSPGASNYGYTF
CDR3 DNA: TGTGCCAGCAGTCCAGGGGCCTCTAACTATGGCTACACCTTC

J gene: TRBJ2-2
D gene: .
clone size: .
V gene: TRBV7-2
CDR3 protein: CASSSGAGELFF
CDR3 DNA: TGTGCCAGCAGCTCCGGGGCCGGGGAGCTGTTTTTT

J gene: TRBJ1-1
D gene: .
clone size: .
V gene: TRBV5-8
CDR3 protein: CASSLSGATEAFF
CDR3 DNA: TGTGCCAGCAGCTTGTCTGGGGCAACTGAAGCTTTCTTT

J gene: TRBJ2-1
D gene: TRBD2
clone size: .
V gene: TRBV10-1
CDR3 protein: CASSEFGGLAGRYEQFF
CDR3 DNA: TGCGCCAGCAGTGAATTCGGGGGACTAGCGGGGAGGTATGAGCAGTTCTTC

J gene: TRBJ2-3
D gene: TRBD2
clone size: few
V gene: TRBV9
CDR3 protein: CASSKTSGGAGDTQYF
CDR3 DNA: TGTGCCAGCAGCAAAACTAGCGGGGGGGCCGGGGATACGCAGTATTTT

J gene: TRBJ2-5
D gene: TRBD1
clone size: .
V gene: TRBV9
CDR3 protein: CASSPIRTGYQETQYF
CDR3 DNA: TGTGCCAGCAGCCCCATCCGGACAGGATACCAAGAGACCCAGTACTTC

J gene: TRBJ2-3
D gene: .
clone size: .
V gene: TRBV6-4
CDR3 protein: CASSDSIEGDTQYF
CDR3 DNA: TGTGCCAGCAGTGACTCGATTGAGGGAGATACGCAGTATTTT

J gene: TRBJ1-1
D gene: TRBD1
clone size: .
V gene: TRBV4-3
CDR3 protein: CASSQGTGLNTEAFF
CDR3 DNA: TGCGCCAGCAGCCAAGGGACAGGGTTGAACACTGAAGCTTTCTTT

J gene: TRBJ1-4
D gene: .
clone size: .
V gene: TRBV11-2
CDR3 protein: CASSLAGGEKLFF
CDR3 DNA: TGTGCCAGCAGCTTGGCGGGAGGGGAAAAACTGTTTTTT

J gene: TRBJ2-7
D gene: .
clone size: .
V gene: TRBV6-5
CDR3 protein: CASSYGGISYEQYF
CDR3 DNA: TGTGCCAGCAGTTACGGGGGTATCTCCTACGAGCAGTACTTC

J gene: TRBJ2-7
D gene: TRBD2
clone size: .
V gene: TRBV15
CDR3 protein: CATSRQAGSVQEQYF
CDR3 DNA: TGTGCCACCAGCAGGCAAGCGGGAAGTGTTCAGGAGCAGTACTTC

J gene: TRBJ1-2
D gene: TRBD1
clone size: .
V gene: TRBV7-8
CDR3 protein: CASSSPGQGNYGYTF
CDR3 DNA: TGTGCCAGCAGCTCCCCCGGACAGGGGAACTATGGCTACACCTTC

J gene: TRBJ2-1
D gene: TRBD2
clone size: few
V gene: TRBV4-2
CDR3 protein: CASSQDPSGGAGEQFF
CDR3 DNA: TGTGCCAGCAGCCAAGATCCCAGCGGGGGGGCAGGTGAGCAGTTCTTC

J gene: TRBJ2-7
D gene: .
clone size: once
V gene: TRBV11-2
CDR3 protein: CASSLGIRSYEQYF
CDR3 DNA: TGTGCCAGCAGCTTAGGGATCCGCTCCTACGAGCAGTACTTC